Only a few counts were recorded for the clone carrying this T cell receptor beta chain. The antigen is undetermined. Profiling relied on immunoSEQ multiplex PCR, and the TCRdb table lists in-frame clones only, not all of them. The sample lists about 96,000 clones; roughly 88% were seen once. Germline V gene lookup returns CDR1 MDHEN and CDR2 SYDVKM. Trimming cost V 3 bases and J 2 bases, with 8 bases left between them. The CDR3 is made up of 13 amino acids. The data were taken from a study of T cell responses to AZD1222 COVID-19 vaccine. Points from the study as a whole: Seropositivity was recorded at baseline in only 6 or 7 AZD1222 recipients. Mostly white British, mostly female donors; authors suggested clonal diversity may be underestimated. Targets within unmutated variant regions were reportedly found for nearly half of spike-specific TCRs. It was only after the peak T cell response that any repertoires were sampled.

This chain uses TRBV28 with TRBJ2-7; D gene unclear. Sequencing was performed on peripheral blood, taken on day 0 of AZD1222 vaccination. The clonotype was recovered from an adult in good health. In DNA, the CDR3 is TGTGCCAGCAGTTTCGGTCAGCCCTACGAGCAGTACTTC. This gives the protein CASSFGQPYEQYF.